The clone carrying this TCR beta chain was counted between two and nine times. The antigen remains undetermined. This sample is part of a study of early T cells in non-severe SARS-CoV-2 infection. The study, taken as a whole, reports: Reliance on VDJdb matching favored anti-spike CD8 responses; private and CD4 specificities were missed.

Unique molecular identifiers were added to individual cDNA molecules. TCRdb ran MiXCR on the 5' RACE reads and lists one entry per CDR3 protein. This sample has roughly 58,000 distinct CDR3 sequences, with 11% found just once. The sample taken for sequencing was whole blood. The TCR sequence derives from an adult who was a healthcare worker with PCR-confirmed SARS-CoV-2 infection or an uninfected control (not recorded which).

CDR3 protein: CASSLIQGLYEQYF. The CDR3 coding sequence is TGTGCCAGCAGTTTGATACAGGGGCTCTACGAGCAGTACTTC. The chain employs TRBV28 and TRBJ2-7; 7 positions match TRBD1. After removal of 3 bases from V and 3 bases from J, the junction contained 5 bases not matched to a gene. The CDR3 consists of 14 residues. Germline V gives CDR1 MDHEN, CDR2 SYDVKM.